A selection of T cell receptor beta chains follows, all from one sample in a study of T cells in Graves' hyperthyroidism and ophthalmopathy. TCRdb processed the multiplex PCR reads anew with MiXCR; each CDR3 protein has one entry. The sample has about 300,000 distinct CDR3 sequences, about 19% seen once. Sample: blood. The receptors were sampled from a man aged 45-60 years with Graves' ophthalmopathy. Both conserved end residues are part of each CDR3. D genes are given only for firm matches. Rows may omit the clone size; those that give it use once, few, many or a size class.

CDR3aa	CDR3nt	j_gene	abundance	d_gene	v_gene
CASSVGLAGGDTQYF	TGTGCCAGCAGCGTAGGACTAGCGGGTGGAGATACGCAGTATTTT	TRBJ2-3	many	TRBD2	TRBV9
CASAGLQETQYF	TGTGCCAGCGCGGGACTACAAGAGACCCAGTACTTC	TRBJ2-5	many	TRBD2	TRBV9
CASSLPQGRETQYF	TGTGCCAGCAGTTTACCACAGGGGAGGGAGACCCAGTACTTC	TRBJ2-5	many	.	TRBV28
CASSEQGVEQYF	TGTGCCAGCAGTGAACAGGGGGTCGAGCAGTACTTC	TRBJ2-7	many	TRBD1	TRBV2
CASSYSTTGDPWEQYF	TGTGCCAGCAGTTACTCGACGACAGGCGATCCTTGGGAGCAGTACTTC	TRBJ2-7	.	.	TRBV6-6
CSATDMSSYNEQFF	TGCAGTGCAACGGACATGAGCTCCTACAATGAGCAGTTCTTC	TRBJ2-1	.	.	TRBV20-1
CASSVGQGVNQPQHF	TGTGCCAGCAGTGTCGGACAGGGGGTCAATCAGCCCCAGCATTTT	TRBJ1-5	.	TRBD1	TRBV6-1
CASRAGTGSYEQYF	TGTGCCAGCAGGGCCGGGACAGGGTCCTACGAGCAGTACTTC	TRBJ2-7	many	TRBD1	TRBV12-3/TRBV12-4
CASSGGQGGVAGNTIYF	TGCGCCAGCAGCGGCGGACAGGGGGGAGTAGCTGGAAACACCATATATTTT	TRBJ1-3	few	TRBD1	TRBV5-1
CASMGGNYGYTF	TGTGCCAGCATGGGTGGGAACTATGGCTACACCTTC	TRBJ1-2	few	.	TRBV2
CASSYSGEETQYF	TGTGCCAGCAGTTACTCAGGGGAGGAGACCCAGTACTTC	TRBJ2-5	few	.	TRBV6-5
CASSSVTGANTEAFF	TGCGCCAGCAGCTCCGTAACAGGAGCCAACACTGAAGCTTTCTTT	TRBJ1-1	few	.	TRBV5-1
CASSLWTGGYSYEQYF	TGTGCCAGCAGCTTATGGACAGGGGGGTACTCCTACGAGCAGTACTTC	TRBJ2-7	few	TRBD1	TRBV7-6
CAWTLGRETQYF	TGTGCCTGGACCCTCGGGCGAGAGACCCAGTACTTC	TRBJ2-5	many	.	TRBV30
CASSFGTGVSSGANVLTF	TGTGCCAGCAGCTTCGGGACAGGGGTTAGTTCTGGGGCCAACGTCCTGACTTTC	TRBJ2-6	.	TRBD1	TRBV7-8
CASSIAGGGGEQFF	TGTGCCAGCAGCATAGCGGGAGGGGGAGGTGAGCAGTTCTTC	TRBJ2-1	few	TRBD2	TRBV5-6
CASSAQGHSNQPQHF	TGTGCCAGCAGCGCCCAGGGTCATAGCAATCAGCCCCAGCATTTT	TRBJ1-5	many	.	TRBV11-2
CSVWTGGETQYF	TGCAGCGTTTGGACGGGGGGGGAGACCCAGTACTTC	TRBJ2-5	few	TRBD2	TRBV29-1
CASSSPGTSGGNEQFF	TGTGCCAGCAGCTCCCCCGGGACTAGCGGGGGTAATGAGCAGTTCTTC	TRBJ2-1	many	TRBD2	TRBV14
CASSVEGGGGSGMRNEQFF	TGTGCCAGCAGCGTAGAGGGGGGGGGTGGTAGCGGGATGCGGAATGAGCAGTTCTTC	TRBJ2-1	many	TRBD2	TRBV9
CASSGYSRVAYGYTF	TGTGCCAGTAGTGGATACAGTAGGGTGGCCTATGGCTACACCTTC	TRBJ1-2	.	.	TRBV19
CASSSSSGSSYEQYF	TGTGCCAGCAGCTCGTCTAGCGGGAGCTCCTACGAGCAGTACTTC	TRBJ2-7	many	TRBD2	TRBV11-2
CAWSVLRSTKNIQYF	TGTGCCTGGAGTGTACTCCGGAGTACCAAAAACATTCAGTACTTC	TRBJ2-4	few	.	TRBV30
CASDVGNTIYF	TGTGCCAGCGACGTCGGAAACACCATATATTTT	TRBJ1-3	few	.	TRBV2
CAGSLGSTSTDTQYF	TGCGCCGGCAGCTTGGGTAGCACCAGCACAGATACGCAGTATTTT	TRBJ2-3	.	.	TRBV5-1
CASSLGPSSNEQFF	TGTGCCAGCTCTCTAGGACCTTCGAGCAATGAGCAGTTCTTC	TRBJ2-1	many	.	TRBV28
CASRSGRYTGELFF	TGTGCCAGTAGAAGCGGGAGGTACACCGGGGAGCTGTTTTTT	TRBJ2-2	.	TRBD2	TRBV19
CASSAGTSIYF	TGTGCCAGCAGCGCCGGGACAAGTATATATTTT	TRBJ1-3	few	.	TRBV7-9
CASSPLAGHQETQYF	TGTGCCAGCAGCCCACTAGCGGGGCATCAAGAGACCCAGTACTTC	TRBJ2-5	many	TRBD2	TRBV7-3
CSARETGENTEAFF	TGCAGTGCTAGGGAGACAGGGGAGAACACTGAAGCTTTCTTT	TRBJ1-1	many	TRBD1	TRBV20-1
CATSRGRQGNQPQHF	TGTGCCACCAGCAGGGGTAGACAGGGAAATCAGCCCCAGCATTTT	TRBJ1-5	.	TRBD1	TRBV15
CASSLRGGGSNQPQHF	TGTGCCAGCAGTTTAAGGGGGGGGGGCAGCAATCAGCCCCAGCATTTT	TRBJ1-5	few	.	TRBV28
CASSPDREIYEQYF	TGTGCCAGCAGCCCCGACAGGGAGATTTACGAGCAGTACTTC	TRBJ2-7	.	TRBD1	TRBV28
CASSFRVSGYTF	TGTGCCAGCAGTTTTCGGGTTTCGGGCTACACCTTC	TRBJ1-2	many	.	TRBV28
CASSLGAGGTGELFF	TGCGCCAGCAGCTTGGGAGCGGGAGGCACCGGGGAGCTGTTTTTT	TRBJ2-2	many	TRBD2	TRBV5-1
CASSLTGVTDTQYF	TGTGCCAGCAGCTTAACGGGGGTCACAGATACGCAGTATTTT	TRBJ2-3	few	.	TRBV7-9
CASSVEAGPVTRGENTEAFF	TGTGCCAGCAGCGTAGAAGCAGGGCCAGTCACGCGTGGGGAGAACACTGAAGCTTTCTTT	TRBJ1-1	few	.	TRBV9
CASSCAVISTMHTEGSYEQYF	TGTGCCAGCAGCTGCGCCGTTATTTCCACGATGCACACGGAGGGCTCCTACGAGCAGTACTTC	TRBJ2-7	.	.	TRBV7-3
CASSVPRDGHTGELFF	TGTGCCAGCAGCGTACCACGGGACGGTCACACCGGGGAGCTGTTTTTT	TRBJ2-2	.	.	TRBV9
CASDSGTAGELFF	TGTGCCAGCGATTCCGGGACAGCCGGGGAGCTGTTTTTT	TRBJ2-2	.	TRBD1	TRBV6-1
CASSPDTVPDTQYF	TGTGCCAGCTCACCGGACACTGTTCCGGATACGCAGTATTTT	TRBJ2-3	many	.	TRBV18
CASSISRYNEQFF	TGTGCCAGTAGTATTTCCCGCTACAATGAGCAGTTCTTC	TRBJ2-1	many	.	TRBV19
CASSQDNPIREQYF	TGCGCCAGCAGCCAAGATAACCCAATCAGGGAGCAGTACTTC	TRBJ2-7	.	.	TRBV3-1
CSARSAGANTGELFF	TGCAGTGCCCGGAGCGCGGGGGCGAACACCGGGGAGCTGTTTTTT	TRBJ2-2	.	TRBD2	TRBV20-1
CASRNDRGPNQPQHF	TGTGCCAGCCGAAACGACAGGGGTCCTAATCAGCCCCAGCATTTT	TRBJ1-5	few	TRBD1	TRBV12-3/TRBV12-4
CASSLYGSGELFF	TGTGCCAGCAGTTTATACGGGTCCGGGGAGCTGTTTTTT	TRBJ2-2	few	.	TRBV27
CSVEDRDRGIYF	TGCAGCGTTGAAGACCGGGACAGGGGGATCTACTTC	TRBJ2-5	.	TRBD1	TRBV29-1
CASSLRDNEGTGELFF	TGCGCCAGCAGCTTGAGGGACAACGAGGGTACCGGGGAGCTGTTTTTT	TRBJ2-2	many	.	TRBV5-1
CATTHTGSNQPQHF	TGTGCCACCACCCACACGGGGAGCAATCAGCCCCAGCATTTT	TRBJ1-5	few	.	TRBV28
CASSQQRRQPQHF	TGTGCCAGCAGTCAACAGAGGAGGCAGCCCCAGCATTTT	TRBJ1-5	few	.	TRBV6-1
CASSPQPPGVPETQYF	TGTGCTAGCAGCCCCCAACCCCCAGGGGTCCCCGAGACCCAGTACTTC	TRBJ2-5	many	.	TRBV7-7
CASSLYPRAYEQYF	TGTGCCAGCAGTTTATATCCCCGGGCCTACGAGCAGTACTTC	TRBJ2-7	once	.	TRBV27
CASSSAGGAEQFF	TGTGCCAGCAGCTCAGCGGGAGGGGCTGAGCAGTTCTTC	TRBJ2-1	many	TRBD2	TRBV7-2
CSANSRDTSYNEQFF	TGCAGTGCCAACTCTCGGGACACTAGCTACAATGAGCAGTTCTTC	TRBJ2-1	many	.	TRBV20-1
CSARDLEREGYNEQFF	TGCAGTGCTAGAGATCTGGAGCGGGAGGGATACAATGAGCAGTTCTTC	TRBJ2-1	many	TRBD2	TRBV20-1